This entry concerns a single T cell receptor (beta chain). Its target is not known. Trimming removed 4 bases at V and 3 bases at J, with 15 bases between. The CDR3 runs 15 residues. CDR1 is MNHEY and CDR2 is SVGAGI in the germline V gene. Each CDR3 protein is one row after TCRdb ran MiXCR on the 5' RACE reads. The sample has more than 300,000 distinct CDR3 sequences, roughly 8% seen once. The data derive from a study of CD8 T cells in ankylosing spondylitis. Findings and caveats of the study: Characteristic, it appeared, of ankylosing spondylitis blood was a TCR beta motif of several highly homologous variants. Before this, some motif variants had been reported in reactive arthritis synovial fluid and blood.

Specimen: blood, either unsorted or a sorted T cell fraction (not recorded which). This clonotype originated in a male donor with ankylosing spondylitis. V gene TRBV6-5 combines with J gene TRBJ2-5, with D hard to call. CDR3 sequence reads: CASSSRRRAKETQYF. For the CDR3, the DNA is TGTGCCAGCAGTTCTAGGCGCCGGGCTAAAGAGACCCAGTACTTC.